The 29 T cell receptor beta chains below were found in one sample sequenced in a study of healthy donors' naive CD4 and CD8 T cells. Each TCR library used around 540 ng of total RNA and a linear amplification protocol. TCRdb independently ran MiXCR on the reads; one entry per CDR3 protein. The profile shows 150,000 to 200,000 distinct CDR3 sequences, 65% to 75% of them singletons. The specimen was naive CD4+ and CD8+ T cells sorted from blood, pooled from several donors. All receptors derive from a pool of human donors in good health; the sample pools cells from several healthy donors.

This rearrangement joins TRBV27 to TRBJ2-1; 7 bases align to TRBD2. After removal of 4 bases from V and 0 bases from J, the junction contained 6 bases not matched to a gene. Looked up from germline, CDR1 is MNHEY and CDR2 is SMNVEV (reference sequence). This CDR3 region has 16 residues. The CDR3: CASSSSAGNSYNEQFF. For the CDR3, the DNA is TGTGCCAGCAGTTCATCAGCGGGGAACTCCTACAATGAGCAGTTCTTC.

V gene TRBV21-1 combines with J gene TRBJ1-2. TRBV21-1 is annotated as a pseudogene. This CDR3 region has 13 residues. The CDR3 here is CASSKRSSYGYTF. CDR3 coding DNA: TGTGCCAGCAGCAAGAGGTCGTCCTATGGCTACACCTTC.

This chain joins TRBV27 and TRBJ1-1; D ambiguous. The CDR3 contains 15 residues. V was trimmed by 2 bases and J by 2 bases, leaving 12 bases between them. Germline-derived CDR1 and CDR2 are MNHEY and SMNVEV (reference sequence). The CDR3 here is CASSLKSNLNTEAFF. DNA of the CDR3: TGTGCCAGCAGTTTAAAAAGTAACCTTAACACTGAAGCTTTCTTT.

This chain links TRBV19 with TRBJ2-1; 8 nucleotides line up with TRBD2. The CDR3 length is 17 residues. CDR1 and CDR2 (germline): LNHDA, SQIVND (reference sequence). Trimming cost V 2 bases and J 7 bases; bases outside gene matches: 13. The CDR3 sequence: CASSISALAGGWNEQFF. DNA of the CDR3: TGTGCCAGTAGTATATCCGCGCTCGCGGGAGGTTGGAATGAGCAGTTCTTC.

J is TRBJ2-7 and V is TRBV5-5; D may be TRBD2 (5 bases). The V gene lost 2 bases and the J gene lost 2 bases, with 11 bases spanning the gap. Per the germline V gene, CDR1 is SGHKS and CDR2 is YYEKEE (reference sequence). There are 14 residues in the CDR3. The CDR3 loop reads CASSFFRDPYEQYF. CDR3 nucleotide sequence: TGTGCCAGCAGCTTCTTTCGGGATCCCTACGAGCAGTACTTC.

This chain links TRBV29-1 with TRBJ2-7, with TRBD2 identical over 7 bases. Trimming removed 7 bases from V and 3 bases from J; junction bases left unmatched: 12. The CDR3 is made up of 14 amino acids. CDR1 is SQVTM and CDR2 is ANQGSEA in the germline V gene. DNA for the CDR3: TGCAGCGCCACCCGGGCTAGCGGAAACTACGAGCAGTACTTC. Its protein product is CSATRASGNYEQYF.

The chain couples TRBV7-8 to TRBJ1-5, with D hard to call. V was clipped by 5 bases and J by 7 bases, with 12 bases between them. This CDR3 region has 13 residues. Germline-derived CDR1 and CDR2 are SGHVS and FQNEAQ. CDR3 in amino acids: CASSPALGQPQHF. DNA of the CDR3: TGTGCCAGCAGCCCAGCCCTAGGACAGCCCCAGCATTTT.

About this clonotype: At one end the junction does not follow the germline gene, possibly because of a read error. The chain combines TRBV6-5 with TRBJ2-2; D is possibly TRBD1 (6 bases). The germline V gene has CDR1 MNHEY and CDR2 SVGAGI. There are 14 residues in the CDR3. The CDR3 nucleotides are TGCGCCAGCAGATTAGGACAGTACACCGGGGAGCTGTTTTTT. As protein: CASRLGQYTGELFF.

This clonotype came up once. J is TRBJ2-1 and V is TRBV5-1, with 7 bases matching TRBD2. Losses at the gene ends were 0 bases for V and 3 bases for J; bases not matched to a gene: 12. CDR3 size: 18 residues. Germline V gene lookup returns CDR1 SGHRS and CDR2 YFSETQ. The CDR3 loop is CASSLDIASGSLYNEQFF. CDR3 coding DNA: TGCGCCAGCAGCTTGGATATAGCTAGCGGAAGCCTCTACAATGAGCAGTTCTTC.

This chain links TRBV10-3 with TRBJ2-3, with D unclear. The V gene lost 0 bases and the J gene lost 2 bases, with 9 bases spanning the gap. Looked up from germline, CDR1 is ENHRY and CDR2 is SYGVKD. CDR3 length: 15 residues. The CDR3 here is CAISESGAATDTQYF. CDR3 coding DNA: TGTGCCATCAGTGAGTCGGGTGCGGCCACAGATACGCAGTATTTT.

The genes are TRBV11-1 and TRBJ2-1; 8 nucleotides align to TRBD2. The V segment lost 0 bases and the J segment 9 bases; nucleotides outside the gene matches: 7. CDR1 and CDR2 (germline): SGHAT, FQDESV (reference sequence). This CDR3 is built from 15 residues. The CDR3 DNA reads TGTGCCAGCAGCTTAGCAACGGGAGGGCCGGGTGAGCAGTTCTTC. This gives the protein CASSLATGGPGEQFF.

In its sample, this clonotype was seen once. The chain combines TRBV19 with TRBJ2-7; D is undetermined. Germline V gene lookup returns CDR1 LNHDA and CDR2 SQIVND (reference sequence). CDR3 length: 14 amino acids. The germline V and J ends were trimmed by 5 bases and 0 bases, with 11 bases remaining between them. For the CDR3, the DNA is TGTGCCAGTAGTGAGGCGGTACCCTCCTACGAGCAGTACTTC. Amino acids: CASSEAVPSYEQYF.

The CDR3 coding sequence is TGTGCCTGGAGCCAGCAAGGGGGCCGTTACGAGCAGTACTTC. It yields the protein CAWSQQGGRYEQYF. The rearrangement uses TRBV30 and TRBJ2-7; 7 positions match TRBD1. CDR1 and CDR2 (germline): GTSNPN, SVGIG (reference sequence). This CDR3 is built from 14 residues. The V gene end was trimmed by 3 bases and the J gene end by 4 bases; junction bases not matched to a gene: 9.

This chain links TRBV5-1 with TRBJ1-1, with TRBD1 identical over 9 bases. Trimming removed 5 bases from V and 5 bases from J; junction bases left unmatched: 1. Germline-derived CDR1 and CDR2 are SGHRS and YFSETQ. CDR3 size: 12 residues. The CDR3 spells CASRGQGTEAFF. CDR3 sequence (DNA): TGCGCCAGCAGGGGACAGGGAACTGAAGCTTTCTTT.

The CDR3 sequence is CASSLRGPGFYGYTF. CDR3 in DNA: TGTGCCAGCAGTTTACGGGGCCCGGGATTCTATGGCTACACCTTC. The chain couples TRBV27 to TRBJ1-2; D may be TRBD1 (5 bases). Germline V gives CDR1 MNHEY, CDR2 SMNVEV (reference sequence). V lost 2 bases and J 4 bases, leaving 14 bases between the germline ends. The CDR3 spans 15 residues.

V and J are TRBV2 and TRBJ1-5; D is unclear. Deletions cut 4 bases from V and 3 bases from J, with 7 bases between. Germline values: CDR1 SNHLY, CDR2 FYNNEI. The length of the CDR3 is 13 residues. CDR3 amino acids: CASSATVNQPQHF. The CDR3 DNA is TGTGCCAGCAGTGCAACAGTCAATCAGCCCCAGCATTTT. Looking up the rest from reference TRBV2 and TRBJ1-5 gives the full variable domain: EPEVTQTPSHQVTQMGQEVILRCVPISNHLYFYWYRQILGQKVEFLVSFYNNEISEKSEIFDDQFSVERPDGSNFTLKIRSTKLEDSAMYFCASSATVNQPQHFGDGTRLSIL.

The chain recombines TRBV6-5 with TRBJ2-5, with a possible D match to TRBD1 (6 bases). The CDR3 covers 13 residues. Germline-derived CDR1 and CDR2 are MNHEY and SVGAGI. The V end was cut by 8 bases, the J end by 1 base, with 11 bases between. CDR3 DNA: TGTGCCAGCGGACAGCGAGCCCAAGAGACCCAGTACTTC. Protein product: CASGQRAQETQYF.

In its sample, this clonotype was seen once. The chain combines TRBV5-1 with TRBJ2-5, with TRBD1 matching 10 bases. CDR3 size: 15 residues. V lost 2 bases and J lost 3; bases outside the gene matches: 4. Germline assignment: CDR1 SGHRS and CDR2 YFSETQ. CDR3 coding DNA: TGCGCCAGCAGCTTTTCCGGGACAGGGGAAGAGACCCAGTACTTC. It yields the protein CASSFSGTGEETQYF.

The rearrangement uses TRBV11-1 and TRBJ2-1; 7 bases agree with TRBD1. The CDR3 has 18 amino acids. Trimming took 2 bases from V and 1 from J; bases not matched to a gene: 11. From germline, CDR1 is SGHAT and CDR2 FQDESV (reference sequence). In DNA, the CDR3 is TGTGCCAGCAGCTTATACCCATTTGAGGGGGCTTCCTACAATGAGCAGTTCTTC. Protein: CASSLYPFEGASYNEQFF.

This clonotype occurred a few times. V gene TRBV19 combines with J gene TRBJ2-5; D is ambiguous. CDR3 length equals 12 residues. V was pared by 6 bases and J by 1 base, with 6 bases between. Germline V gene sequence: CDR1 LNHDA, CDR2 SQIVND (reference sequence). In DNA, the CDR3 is TGTGCCAGTAGCGGGCCCCAAGAGACCCAGTACTTC. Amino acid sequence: CASSGPQETQYF. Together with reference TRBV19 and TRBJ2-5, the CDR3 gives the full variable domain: DGGITQSPKYLFRKEGQNVTLSCEQNLNHDAMYWYRQDPGQGLRLIYYSQIVNDFQKGDIAEGYSVSREKKESFPLTVTSAQKNPTAFYLCASSGPQETQYFGPGTRLLVL.

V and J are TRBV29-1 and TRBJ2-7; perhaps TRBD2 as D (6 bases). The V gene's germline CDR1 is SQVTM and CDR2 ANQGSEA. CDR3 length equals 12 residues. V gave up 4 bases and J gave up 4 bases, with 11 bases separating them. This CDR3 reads CSVAGRGYEQYF. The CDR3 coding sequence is TGCAGCGTTGCCGGGAGAGGTTACGAGCAGTACTTC.

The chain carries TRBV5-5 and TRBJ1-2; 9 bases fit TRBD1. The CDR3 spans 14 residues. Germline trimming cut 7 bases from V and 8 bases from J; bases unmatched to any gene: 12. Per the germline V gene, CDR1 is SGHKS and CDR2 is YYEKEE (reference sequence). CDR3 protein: CASLGTGNFGGYTF. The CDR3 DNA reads TGTGCCAGCTTGGGGACAGGGAATTTCGGAGGCTACACCTTC.

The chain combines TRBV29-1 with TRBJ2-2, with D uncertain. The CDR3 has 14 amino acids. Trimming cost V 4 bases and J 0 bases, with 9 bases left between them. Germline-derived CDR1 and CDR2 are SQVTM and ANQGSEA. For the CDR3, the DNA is TGCAGCGTTGGAACGGCGGCGAACACCGGGGAGCTGTTTTTT. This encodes CSVGTAANTGELFF.

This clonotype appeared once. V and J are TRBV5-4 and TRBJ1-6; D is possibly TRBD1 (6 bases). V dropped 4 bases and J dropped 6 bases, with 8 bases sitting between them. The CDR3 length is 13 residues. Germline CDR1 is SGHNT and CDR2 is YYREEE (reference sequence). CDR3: CASSPDSNSPLHF. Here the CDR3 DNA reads TGTGCCAGCAGCCCGGACAGTAATTCACCCCTCCACTTT.

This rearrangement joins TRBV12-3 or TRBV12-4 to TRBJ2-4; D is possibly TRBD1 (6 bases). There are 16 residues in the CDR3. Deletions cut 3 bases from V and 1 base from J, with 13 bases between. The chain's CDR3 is CASSLGTREAKNIQYF. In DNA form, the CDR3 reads TGTGCCAGCAGTTTGGGGACAAGGGAGGCCAAAAACATTCAGTACTTC.

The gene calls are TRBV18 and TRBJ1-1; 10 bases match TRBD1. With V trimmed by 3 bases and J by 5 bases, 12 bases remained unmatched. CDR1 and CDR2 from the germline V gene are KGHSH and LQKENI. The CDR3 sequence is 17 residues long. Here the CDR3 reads CASSPAGQGRAGTEAFF. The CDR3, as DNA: TGTGCCAGCTCACCGGCGGGACAGGGGAGGGCAGGAACTGAAGCTTTCTTT. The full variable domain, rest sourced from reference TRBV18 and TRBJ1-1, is NAGVMQNPRHLVRRRGQEARLRCSPMKGHSHVYWYRQLPEEGLKFMVYLQKENIIDESGMPKERFSAEFPKEGPSILRIQQVVRGDSAAYFCASSPAGQGRAGTEAFFGQGTRLTVV.

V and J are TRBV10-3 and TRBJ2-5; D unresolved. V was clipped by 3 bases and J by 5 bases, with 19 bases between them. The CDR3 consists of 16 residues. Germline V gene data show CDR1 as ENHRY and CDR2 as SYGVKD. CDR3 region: CAISDPRLRSLETQYF. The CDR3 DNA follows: TGTGCCATCAGTGATCCCAGGTTGCGGTCGTTGGAGACCCAGTACTTC.

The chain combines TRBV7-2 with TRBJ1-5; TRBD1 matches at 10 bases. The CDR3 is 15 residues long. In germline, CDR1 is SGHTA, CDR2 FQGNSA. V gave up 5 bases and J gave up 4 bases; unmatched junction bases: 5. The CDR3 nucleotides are TGTGCCAGCAGCACACCGGGACAGGGGAATCAGCCCCAGCATTTT. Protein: CASSTPGQGNQPQHF.

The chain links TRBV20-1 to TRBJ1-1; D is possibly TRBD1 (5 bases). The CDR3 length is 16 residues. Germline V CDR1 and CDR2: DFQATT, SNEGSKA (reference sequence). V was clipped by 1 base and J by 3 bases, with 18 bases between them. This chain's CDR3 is CSARGRRGRADTEAFF. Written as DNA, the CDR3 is TGCAGTGCTAGAGGTAGGCGGGGACGAGCGGACACTGAAGCTTTCTTT.